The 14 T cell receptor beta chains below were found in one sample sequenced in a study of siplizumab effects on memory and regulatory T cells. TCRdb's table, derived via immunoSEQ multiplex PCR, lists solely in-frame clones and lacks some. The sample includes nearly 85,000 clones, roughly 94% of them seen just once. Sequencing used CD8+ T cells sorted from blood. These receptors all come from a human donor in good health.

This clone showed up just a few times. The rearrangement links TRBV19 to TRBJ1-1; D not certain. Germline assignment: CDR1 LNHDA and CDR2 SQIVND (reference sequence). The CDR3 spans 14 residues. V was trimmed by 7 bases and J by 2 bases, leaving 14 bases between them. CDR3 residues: CASTLGEGNTEAFF. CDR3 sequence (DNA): TGTGCCAGTACCCTGGGAGAGGGAAACACTGAAGCTTTCTTT.

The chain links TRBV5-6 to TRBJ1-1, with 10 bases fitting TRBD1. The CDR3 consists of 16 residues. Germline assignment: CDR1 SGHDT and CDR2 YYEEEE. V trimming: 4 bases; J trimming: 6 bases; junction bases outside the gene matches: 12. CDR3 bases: TGTGCCAGCAGCCCGATGCACGAGACAGGGGGCTCTGAAGCTTTCTTT. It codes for CASSPMHETGGSEAFF.

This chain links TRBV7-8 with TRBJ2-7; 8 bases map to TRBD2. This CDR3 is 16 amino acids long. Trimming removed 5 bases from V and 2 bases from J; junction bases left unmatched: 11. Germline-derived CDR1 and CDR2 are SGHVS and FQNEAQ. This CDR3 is CASSPWGREGTYEQYF. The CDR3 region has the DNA TGTGCCAGCAGCCCATGGGGACGGGAGGGTACCTACGAGCAGTACTTC.

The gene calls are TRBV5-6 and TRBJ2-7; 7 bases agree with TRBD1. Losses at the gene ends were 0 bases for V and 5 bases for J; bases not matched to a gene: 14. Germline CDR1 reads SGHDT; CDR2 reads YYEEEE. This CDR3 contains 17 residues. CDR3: CASSLASGRGSDNEQYF. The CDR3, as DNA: TGTGCCAGCAGCTTGGCCAGTGGCAGGGGGTCCGATAACGAGCAGTACTTC. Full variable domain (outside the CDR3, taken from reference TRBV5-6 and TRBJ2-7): DAGVTQSPTHLIKTRGQQVTLRCSPKSGHDTVSWYQQALGQGPQFIFQYYEEEERQRGNFPDRFSGHQFPNYSSELNVNALLLGDSALYLCASSLASGRGSDNEQYFGPGTRLTVT.

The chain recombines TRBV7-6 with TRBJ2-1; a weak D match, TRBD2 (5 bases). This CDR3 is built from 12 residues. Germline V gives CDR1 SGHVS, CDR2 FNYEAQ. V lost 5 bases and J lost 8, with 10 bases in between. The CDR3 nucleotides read TGTGCCAGCAGCCCTTCCGGGGATGAGCAGTTCTTC. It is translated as CASSPSGDEQFF.

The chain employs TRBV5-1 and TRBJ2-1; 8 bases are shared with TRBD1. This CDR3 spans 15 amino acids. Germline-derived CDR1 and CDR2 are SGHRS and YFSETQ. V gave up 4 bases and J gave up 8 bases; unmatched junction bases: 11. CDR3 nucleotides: TGCGCCAGCAGCGCGGGACAGGTTGGATATGATGAGCAGTTCTTC. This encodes CASSAGQVGYDEQFF.

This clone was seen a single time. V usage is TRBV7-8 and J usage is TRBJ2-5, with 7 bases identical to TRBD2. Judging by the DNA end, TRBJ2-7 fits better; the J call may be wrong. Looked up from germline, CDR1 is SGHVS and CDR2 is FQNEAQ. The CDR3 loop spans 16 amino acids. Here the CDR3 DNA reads TGTGCCAGCAGCTTAATGGCGGGAGAGGGAAATGACGAGCAGTACTTC. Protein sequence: CASSLMAGEGNDEQYF.

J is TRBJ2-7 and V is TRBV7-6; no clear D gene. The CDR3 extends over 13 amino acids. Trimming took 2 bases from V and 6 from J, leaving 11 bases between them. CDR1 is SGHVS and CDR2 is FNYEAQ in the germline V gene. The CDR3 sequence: CASSLRSEGEQYF. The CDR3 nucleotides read TGTGCCAGCAGCTTACGGTCCGAAGGCGAGCAGTACTTC.

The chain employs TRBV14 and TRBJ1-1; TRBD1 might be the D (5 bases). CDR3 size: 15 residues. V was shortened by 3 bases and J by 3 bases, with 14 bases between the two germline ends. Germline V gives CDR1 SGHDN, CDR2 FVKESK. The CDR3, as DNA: TGTGCCAGCAGCCACGGCAGACCAGGGTACACTGAAGCTTTCTTT. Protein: CASSHGRPGYTEAFF.

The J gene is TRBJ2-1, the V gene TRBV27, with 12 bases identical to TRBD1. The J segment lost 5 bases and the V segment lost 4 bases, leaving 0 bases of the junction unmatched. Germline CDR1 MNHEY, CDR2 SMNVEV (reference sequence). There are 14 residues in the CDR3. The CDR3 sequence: CASSWDRGHNEQFF. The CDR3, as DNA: TGTGCCAGCAGTTGGGACAGGGGGCACAATGAGCAGTTCTTC.

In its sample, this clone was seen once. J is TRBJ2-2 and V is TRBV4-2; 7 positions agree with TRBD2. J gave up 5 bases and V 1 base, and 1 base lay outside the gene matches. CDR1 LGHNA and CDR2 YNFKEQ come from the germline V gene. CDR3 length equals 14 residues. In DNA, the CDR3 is TGTGCCAGCAGCCAAGGGGGGGGTACCGGGGAGCTGTTTTTT. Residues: CASSQGGGTGELFF.

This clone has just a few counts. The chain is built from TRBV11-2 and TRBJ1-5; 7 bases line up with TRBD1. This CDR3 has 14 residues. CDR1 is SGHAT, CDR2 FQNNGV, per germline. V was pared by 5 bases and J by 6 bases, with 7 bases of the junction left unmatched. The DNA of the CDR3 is TGTGCCAGCAGCATTACAGGGGACAGTCAGCCCCAGCATTTT. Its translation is CASSITGDSQPQHF.

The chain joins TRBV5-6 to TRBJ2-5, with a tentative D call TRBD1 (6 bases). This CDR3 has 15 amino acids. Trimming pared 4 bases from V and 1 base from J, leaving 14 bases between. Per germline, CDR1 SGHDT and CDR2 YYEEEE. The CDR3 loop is CASSPWGQFQETQYF. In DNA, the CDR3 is TGTGCCAGCAGCCCATGGGGGCAGTTCCAAGAGACCCAGTACTTC.

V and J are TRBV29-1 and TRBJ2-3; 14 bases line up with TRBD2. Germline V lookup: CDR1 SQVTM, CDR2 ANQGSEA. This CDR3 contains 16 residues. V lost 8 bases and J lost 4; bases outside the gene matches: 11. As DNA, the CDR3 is TGCAGCATTTCCCCGGGACTAGCGGGAGTACCAGATACGCAGTATTTT. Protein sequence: CSISPGLAGVPDTQYF.